Sequencing of this T cell receptor beta chain was carried out in a study of vaccination and CD4 T cells after COVID-19. The CDR3 is 15 residues long. The germline gives CDR1 DFQATT, CDR2 SNEGSKA (reference sequence). V was pared by 6 bases and J by 12 bases, with 24 bases between. The sample's treatment: roughly ten-day PBMC culture with coronavirus spike peptide pools or control peptides (ViraFEST assay). PBMCs, plated at approximately 2 million per well, were grown in the presence of roughly 9.8 IU/ml IL-2 and 10 ug/ml peptide pools. Sequenced with the Oncomine TCR Beta short-read assay was DNA taken from cultured CD4+ T cells. In TCRdb, the PCR reads were re-called with MiXCR into one record per CDR3 protein. The sample has 10,000 to 13,000 distinct CDR3 sequences, almost 65% seen once; the top ten hold about 37%. In the case of this clonotype: No antigen is known for it.

The rearrangement links TRBV20-1 to TRBJ1-6; the D is unclear. The origin of this receptor is a human donor who had recovered from COVID-19. What was sequenced was CD4+ T cells from blood, cultured in vitro. CDR3 bases: TGCAGTGCCACGGACTCCACGGGGTTCTCGGGACCCCTCCACTTT. It specifies CSATDSTGFSGPLHF.